A single sample is the source of the 26 T cell receptor beta chains below, sequenced in a study of cytomegalovirus exposure and HLA in healthy donors. A multiplex PCR was run with 60 Vbeta primers and 13 Jbeta primers. Profiled with immunoSEQ multiplex PCR; TCRdb holds only in-frame clones, not every one. The sample consists of about 200,000 clones, more than 60% of them appearing once. The sample was PBMCs. The origin of the receptors is a young woman in good health and CMV-seropositive.

The rearrangement uses TRBV6-5 and TRBJ2-7; D is perhaps TRBD1 (6 bases). Germline CDR1 MNHEY, CDR2 SVGAGI. Trimming removed 5 bases at V and 6 bases at J, with 11 bases between. This CDR3 is built from 12 residues. CDR3 sequence (DNA): TGTGCCAGCAGTGCCGGACAGACCGAGCAGTACTTC. As protein: CASSAGQTEQYF.

This clone was seen just once. CDR3 DNA: TGTGCCAGCAGAACGATTCGTCAGGGGCTATATGGCTACACCTTC. The encoded protein is CASRTIRQGLYGYTF. The rearrangement joins TRBV5-5 to TRBJ1-2; a weak D match, TRBD1 (6 bases). Germline V CDR1 and CDR2: SGHKS, YYEKEE (reference sequence). The CDR3 loop spans 15 amino acids. Trimming left V 5 bases short and J 5 bases short, with 19 bases between.

The gene calls are TRBV6-5 and TRBJ1-1; a weak D match, TRBD1 (5 bases). The V end lost 6 bases, the J end lost 1 base, and 12 bases lay between the germline ends. The CDR3 covers 14 residues. Germline V gene lookup returns CDR1 MNHEY and CDR2 SVGAGI. The DNA of the CDR3 is TGTGCCAGCAGGGGAGCGGGGGGGAACACTGAAGCTTTCTTT. Translated: CASRGAGGNTEAFF.

The J gene is TRBJ2-3, the V gene TRBV9, with D maybe TRBD2 (5 bases). Trimming removed 3 bases at V and 4 bases at J, with 18 bases between. The CDR3 is made up of 16 amino acids. Germline V gene data show CDR1 as SGDLS and CDR2 as YYNGEE. CDR3 protein: CASSAPRRAMADTQYF. Written as DNA, the CDR3 is TGTGCCAGCAGCGCTCCCCGGCGGGCTATGGCAGATACGCAGTATTTT.

V gene TRBV10-2 combines with J gene TRBJ2-7, with D possibly TRBD1 on 6 matching bases. In germline, CDR1 is WSHSY, CDR2 SAAADI. With 6 bases removed from V and 2 bases from J, the gap between germline ends came to 14 bases. The CDR3 covers 14 residues. The CDR3 DNA follows: TGCGCCAGCAGATGGACAGATAGTGCCTACGAGCAGTACTTC. As protein: CASRWTDSAYEQYF.

The chain is built from TRBV30 and TRBJ2-5, with no clear D. In germline, CDR1 is GTSNPN, CDR2 SVGIG (reference sequence). V was pared by 0 bases and J by 5 bases, with 10 bases between. The CDR3 is made up of 13 amino acids. The CDR3 coding sequence is TGTGCCTGGAGTGTACGAGTTGCCGAGACCCAGTACTTC. It encodes CAWSVRVAETQYF.

V gene TRBV11-3 combines with J gene TRBJ2-1, with 16 bases that match TRBD2. Trimming took 4 bases from V and 8 from J; bases not matched to a gene: 5. This CDR3 has 16 residues. Germline V gives CDR1 SGHNT, CDR2 YENEEA. The CDR3 DNA reads as TGTGCCAGCAGCTGGGGACTAGCGGGAGGGCGGGATGAGCAGTTCTTC. It encodes CASSWGLAGGRDEQFF.

The chain couples TRBV2 to TRBJ2-5; 13 nucleotides align to TRBD2. Losses at the gene ends were 4 bases for V and 2 bases for J; bases not matched to a gene: 4. The V gene's germline CDR1 is SNHLY and CDR2 FYNNEI. This CDR3 is 16 amino acids long. In nucleotides, the CDR3 is TGTGCCAGCAGTGCCATACTAGCGGGGGGGCAAGAGACCCAGTACTTC. Translating it yields CASSAILAGGQETQYF.

The rearrangement links TRBV7-3 to TRBJ2-2; maybe TRBD2 (6 bases). The germline gives CDR1 SGHTA, CDR2 FQGTGA. The CDR3 covers 15 residues. Trimming stripped 2 bases from V and 1 base from J, with 8 bases between. The CDR3 nucleotides read TGTGCCAGCAGCTTAGCGGGGATGAACACCGGGGAGCTGTTTTTT. Its translation is CASSLAGMNTGELFF.

This clone was observed a few times. The germline gene is not matched at one end of the junction; a read error may be the cause. The rearrangement links TRBV5-8 to TRBJ2-5, with D hard to call. CDR1 is SGHTS and CDR2 is YDEGEE in the germline V gene. This CDR3 has 11 residues. The CDR3 loop reads CASSFRRPGHF. Written as DNA, the CDR3 is TGTGCCAGCAGCTTTCGAAGGCCTGGGCACTTC.

This clone has a single count. The chain has TRBV2 and TRBJ1-1, with no clear D. The CDR3 has 12 amino acids. The ends were cut back, 6 bases at V and 11 bases at J, with 16 bases in the middle. Germline loops: CDR1 SNHLY, CDR2 FYNNEI. The CDR3 region is CASSRAGVWAFF. CDR3 DNA: TGTGCCAGCAGCCGCGCCGGTGTCTGGGCTTTCTTT.

The CDR3 protein is CATSRDGTGIANGNQPQHF. As DNA, the CDR3 is TGTGCCACCAGCAGAGATGGGACAGGGATCGCGAACGGCAATCAGCCCCAGCATTTT. The chain joins TRBV15 to TRBJ1-5, with TRBD1 matching 9 bases. Trimming removed 0 bases from V and 2 bases from J; junction bases left unmatched: 11. CDR3 length: 19 amino acids. Germline V CDR1 and CDR2: LNHNV, YYDKDF (reference sequence).

The V and J genes are TRBV27 and TRBJ2-6; D possibly corresponds to TRBD1 (6 bases). The V gene lost 3 bases and the J gene lost 3 bases, with 15 bases spanning the gap. The CDR3 loop spans 17 amino acids. CDR1 is MNHEY and CDR2 is SMNVEV in the germline V gene (reference sequence). CDR3 region: CASSFYRDSYGANVLTF. The CDR3 bases are TGTGCCAGCAGTTTCTACAGGGATTCCTATGGGGCCAACGTCCTGACTTTC.

CDR3 protein: CASSHRLVSEETQYF. The DNA for the CDR3 is TGTGCCAGCAGTCACCGACTAGTTTCTGAGGAGACCCAGTACTTC. This rearrangement joins TRBV28 to TRBJ2-5; TRBD2 might be the D (6 bases). V was cut by 5 bases and J by 5 bases, with 18 bases left in between. The CDR3 length is 15 residues. Germline assignment: CDR1 MDHEN and CDR2 SYDVKM.

This clone has a handful of counts. The chain couples TRBV7-2 to TRBJ1-2; D call uncertain. Looked up from germline, CDR1 is SGHTA and CDR2 is FQGNSA. The CDR3 runs to 14 residues. Trimming shortened V by 2 bases and J by 1 base, and 8 bases separated the two germline ends. CDR3 sequence reads: CASSLNTFNYGYTF. For the CDR3, the DNA is TGTGCCAGCAGCTTAAACACCTTTAACTATGGCTACACCTTC.

V usage is TRBV28 and J usage is TRBJ2-3, with D possibly TRBD1 on 7 matching bases. Germline CDR1 is MDHEN and CDR2 is SYDVKM. V was clipped by 7 bases and J by 1 base, with 12 bases between them. The length of the CDR3 is 14 residues. CDR3 loop: CASKEGAGTDTQYF. In nucleotides, the CDR3 is TGTGCCAGCAAGGAGGGGGCGGGCACAGATACGCAGTATTTT.

The chain joins TRBV6-6 to TRBJ1-6; TRBD1 matches 10 bases. The CDR3 loop spans 15 amino acids. Germline loops: CDR1 MNHNY, CDR2 SVGAGI (reference sequence). Germline trimming cut 6 bases from V and 10 bases from J; bases unmatched to any gene: 9. In DNA, the CDR3 is TGTGCCAGCAGGGGGACAGGGGCCGTCGGCTCACCCCTCCACTTT. Its protein is CASRGTGAVGSPLHF.

J is TRBJ1-5 and V is TRBV30; no definite D call. The ends were cut back, 1 base at V and 6 bases at J, with 10 bases in the middle. The CDR3 totals 13 residues. Germline V CDR1 and CDR2: GTSNPN, SVGIG (reference sequence). The CDR3 spells CAWSETRRQPQHF. CDR3 sequence (DNA): TGTGCCTGGAGTGAAACCAGGCGTCAGCCCCAGCATTTT. The whole variable domain, filled in from reference TRBV30 and TRBJ1-5, reads SQTIHQWPATLVQPVGSPLSLECTVEGTSNPNLYWYRQAAGRGLQLLFYSVGIGQISSEVPQNLSASRPQDRQFILSSKKLLLSDSGFYLCAWSETRRQPQHFGDGTRLSIL.

The CDR3 DNA is TGTGCCTGGGGGAGCTCCTACGAGCAGTACTTC. Its protein is CAWGSSYEQYF. The V gene is TRBV30, the J gene TRBJ2-7; a possible D gene is TRBD2 (5 bases). This CDR3 has 11 residues. Germline-derived CDR1 and CDR2 are GTSNPN and SVGIG (reference sequence). Deletions cut 5 bases from V and 0 bases from J, with 5 bases between.

This rearrangement joins TRBV6-5 to TRBJ2-1; weak D call: TRBD1 (5 bases). There are 14 residues in the CDR3. V lost 5 bases and J 7 bases, leaving 15 bases between the germline ends. Germline V gene sequence: CDR1 MNHEY, CDR2 SVGAGI. Written as DNA, the CDR3 is TGTGCCAGCAGTCCTGCCGAGACAGCTAATGAGCAGTTCTTC. It specifies CASSPAETANEQFF.

The CDR3 is CASSPLVGRGITDTQYF. In DNA form, the CDR3 reads TGTGCCAGCAGCCCTCTCGTAGGCAGGGGAATCACAGATACGCAGTATTTT. The V call is TRBV4-2, the J call TRBJ2-3; TRBD1 is a possible D gene (6 bases). CDR1 is LGHNA and CDR2 is YNFKEQ in the germline V gene. V lost 4 bases and J lost 2, with 19 bases in between. This CDR3 region has 17 residues.

The rearrangement joins TRBV5-4 to TRBJ2-1; a weak D match, TRBD2 (5 bases). The CDR3 covers 15 residues. V lost 3 bases and J 1 base, leaving 11 bases between the germline ends. Germline V CDR1 and CDR2: SGHNT, YYREEE (reference sequence). CDR3 sequence (DNA): TGTGCCAGCAGCTCAACCCGAGGGTCCTACAATGAGCAGTTCTTC. Translated: CASSSTRGSYNEQFF.

The genes are TRBV4-3 and TRBJ2-3, with D uncertain. This CDR3 spans 17 amino acids. Germline CDR1 reads LGHNA; CDR2 reads YSLEER. V was clipped by 0 bases and J by 4 bases, with 17 bases between them. The CDR3 loop is CASSQDRVLLVSDTQYF. As DNA, the CDR3 is TGCGCCAGCAGCCAAGATCGGGTCCTGCTGGTCTCAGATACGCAGTATTTT.

V and J are TRBV9 and TRBJ1-2; TRBD1 might be the D (5 bases). CDR1 SGDLS and CDR2 YYNGEE come from the germline V gene. Deletions cut 0 bases from V and 8 bases from J, with 14 bases between. CDR3 length: 14 residues. The CDR3 spells CASSVAQGRSGYTF. Here the CDR3 DNA reads TGTGCCAGCAGCGTAGCGCAGGGAAGATCCGGCTACACCTTC.

This chain uses TRBV6-4 with TRBJ2-2, with D perhaps matching TRBD1 (6 bases). Trimming took 5 bases from V and 5 from J, leaving 15 bases between them. Germline assignment: CDR1 MRHNA and CDR2 SNTAGT. The CDR3 is made up of 15 amino acids. This CDR3 reads CASSQGSGETGELFF. The CDR3 region has the DNA TGTGCCAGCAGTCAGGGGAGCGGAGAGACCGGGGAGCTGTTTTTT.

This chain joins TRBV2 and TRBJ2-2, with 7 nucleotides matching TRBD2. V dropped 6 bases and J dropped 4; count of bases not matched to a gene: 5. CDR3 length equals 14 residues. Germline values: CDR1 SNHLY, CDR2 FYNNEI. The CDR3 sequence is CASSVTSSTGELFF. In DNA, the CDR3 is TGTGCCAGCAGCGTGACTAGCAGCACCGGGGAGCTGTTTTTT.